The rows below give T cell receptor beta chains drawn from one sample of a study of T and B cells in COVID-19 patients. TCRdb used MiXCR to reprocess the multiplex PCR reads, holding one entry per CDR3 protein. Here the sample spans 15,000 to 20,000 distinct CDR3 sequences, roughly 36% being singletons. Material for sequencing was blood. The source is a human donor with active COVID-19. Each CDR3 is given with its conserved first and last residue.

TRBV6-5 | CASSEFVNTEAFF
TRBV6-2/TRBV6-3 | CASRILSGPLHF
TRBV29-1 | CSVRGVGEKLFF
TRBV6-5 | CASRTTGGGGYTF
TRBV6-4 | CASSDWGQFWSSEGYNEQFF
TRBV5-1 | CASSLTTSGVETQYF
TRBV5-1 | CASSPFSGANVLTF
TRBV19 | CASSVRQYTEQFF
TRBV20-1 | CSSQVGTASTDTQYF
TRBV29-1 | CSVSDSGYTF
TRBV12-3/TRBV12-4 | CASSYAEAVGELFF
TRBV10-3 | CAISDPSGPTGELFF
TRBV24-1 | CATSDLWRIFLAHEQYF
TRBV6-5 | CASSYSGLGGARETQYF
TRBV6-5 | CASSTTSGRPNTGELFF
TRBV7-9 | CASSLGQGDEKLFF
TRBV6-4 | CASSYSGISYEQYF
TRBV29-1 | CSVEGPPDGTGETQYF
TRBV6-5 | CASSSPAGGRTGELFF
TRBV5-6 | CASSLVQRADTQYF
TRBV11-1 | CASSLALAKNIQYF